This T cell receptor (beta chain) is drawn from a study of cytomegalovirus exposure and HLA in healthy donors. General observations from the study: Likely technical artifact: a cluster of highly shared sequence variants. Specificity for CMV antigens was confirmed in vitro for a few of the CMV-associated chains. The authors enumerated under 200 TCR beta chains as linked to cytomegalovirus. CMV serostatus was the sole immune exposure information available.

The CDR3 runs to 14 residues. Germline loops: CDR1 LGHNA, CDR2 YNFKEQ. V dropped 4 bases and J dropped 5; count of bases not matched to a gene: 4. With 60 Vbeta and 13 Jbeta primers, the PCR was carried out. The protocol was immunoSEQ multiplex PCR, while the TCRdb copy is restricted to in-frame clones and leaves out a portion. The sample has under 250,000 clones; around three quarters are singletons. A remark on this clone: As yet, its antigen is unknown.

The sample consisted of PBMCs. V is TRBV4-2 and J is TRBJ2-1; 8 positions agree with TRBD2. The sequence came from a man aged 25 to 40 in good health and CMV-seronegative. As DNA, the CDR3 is TGTGCCAGCAGCCCAGGACTAGCCCACAATGAGCAGTTCTTC. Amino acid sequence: CASSPGLAHNEQFF.